This TCR beta chain derives from a study of regulatory T cells in long-lasting Graves disease. Findings and caveats of the study: Persistent Graves' patients showed a TCR diversity that was lower than that of newly diagnosed ones. Persistent disease was associated with favored TRBV28 usage and with favored use of TRBJ1-2 and TRBJ2-5.

Library construction for TCR beta used iRepertoire HTBI primers and Arm-PCR of CDR3 regions. TCRdb analysed the multiplex PCR reads with MiXCR anew, one entry per CDR3 protein. The sample carries about 430,000 distinct CDR3 sequences, approximately 16% recorded once. A note on this clonotype: Its antigen is unknown.

Specified time point: newly diagnosed GD, antithyroid drugs for less than 3 months. From RNA extracted from PBMCs, the TCR library was made. The ends were cut back, 4 bases at V and 1 base at J, with 4 bases in the middle. This CDR3 contains 13 residues. The V gene's germline CDR1 is LNHNV and CDR2 YYDKDF (reference sequence). These data also formed part of another study, on T cells in Graves' hyperthyroidism and ophthalmopathy.

This TCR derives from a middle-aged woman with Graves disease. The specimen comprised peripheral blood mononuclear cells (PBMCs), sampled at new diagnosis, from a patient treated with antithyroid drugs. The chain carries TRBV15 and TRBJ1-4; the D is unclear. The CDR3 DNA is TGTGCCACCAGCACACGAACTAATGAAAAACTGTTTTTT. This sequence encodes CATSTRTNEKLFF. The full variable domain, its missing parts supplied by reference TRBV15 and TRBJ1-4, is DAMVIQNPRYQVTQFGKPVTLSCSQTLNHNVMYWYQQKSSQAPKLLFHYYDKDFNNEADTPDNFQSRRPNTSFCFLDIRSPGLGDTAMYLCATSTRTNEKLFFGSGTQLSVL.